This TCR beta chain appears in the sequencing data of a study of T cell repertoires in cytomegalovirus infection. Study details: Public TCR beta signature analysis indicated the presence of both CMV infection and matching HLA type. General observations from the study: Summed frequency of public TCR beta families distinguished CMV carriers with the relevant HLA. The ex vivo response was dominated by HLA-C-restricted CMV-specific TCR beta clonotypes.

From the reads, TCRdb called clonotypes with MiXCR, one entry per CDR3 protein. The table shows more than 140,000 distinct CDR3 sequences, with 6.5% occurring only once. Unmatched junction bases numbered 3, after V lost 4 bases and J lost 3 bases. Germline V gene data show CDR1 as SGHNT and CDR2 as YYREEE (reference sequence). This CDR3 has 14 amino acids. This clonotype was observed many times. What it binds is unknown. The J gene is TRBJ2-5, the V gene TRBV5-4; 10 bases fit TRBD1. Sequencing was performed on PBMCs. The receptor was isolated from a human donor in good health (CMV status not recorded). Some clones in this sample may be carry-over from other donors' samples. The CDR3 nucleotides are TGTGCCAGCAGCACCGGACAGGGGGAAGAGACCCAGTACTTC. Translated, it gives CASSTGQGEETQYF.